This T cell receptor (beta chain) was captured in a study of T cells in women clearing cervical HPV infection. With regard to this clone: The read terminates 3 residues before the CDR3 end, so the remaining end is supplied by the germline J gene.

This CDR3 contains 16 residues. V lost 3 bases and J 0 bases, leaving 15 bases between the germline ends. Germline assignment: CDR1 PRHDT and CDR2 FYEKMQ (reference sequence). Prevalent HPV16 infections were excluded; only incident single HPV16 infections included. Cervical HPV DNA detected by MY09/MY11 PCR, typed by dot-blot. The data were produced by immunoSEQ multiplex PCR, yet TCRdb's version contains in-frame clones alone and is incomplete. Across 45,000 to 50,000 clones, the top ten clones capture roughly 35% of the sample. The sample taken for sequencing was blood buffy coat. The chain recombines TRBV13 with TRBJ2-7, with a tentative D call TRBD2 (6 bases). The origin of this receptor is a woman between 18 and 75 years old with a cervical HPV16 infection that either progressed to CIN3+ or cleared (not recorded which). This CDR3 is CASSFASGPSSYEQYF. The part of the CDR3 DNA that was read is TGTGCCAGCAGCTTTGCAAGCGGGCCCAGCTCCTACGAG.